What follows describes a single T cell receptor beta chain. Its antigen is currently unknown. The protocol was immunoSEQ multiplex PCR, while the TCRdb copy is restricted to in-frame clones and leaves out a portion. Altogether about 140,000 clones are present, more than 80% being singletons, with the ten largest covering roughly 7.5%. Deletions cut 1 base from V and 6 bases from J, with 13 bases between. CDR3 length: 14 amino acids. Germline-derived CDR1 and CDR2 are LNHDA and SQIVND (reference sequence). This record comes from a study of T cell responses to AZD1222 COVID-19 vaccine. Study-level points and caveats: Every sample of the repertoires postdated the peak T cell response. Nearly half of spike-specific TCRs reportedly go after variant regions that carry no mutations. Clonal diversity may have been underestimated in mostly white British donors. At baseline, seropositivity was found in only 5 to 7 AZD1222 recipients.

The sequenced sample was peripheral blood, obtained 28 days after the second dose of the MenACWY control vaccine. This rearrangement joins TRBV19 to TRBJ2-7; D remains ambiguous. This sequence originates from an adult who received the MenACWY meningococcal vaccine as a control. CDR3 loop: CASSIVSGFTEQYF. CDR3 bases: TGTGCCAGTAGTATAGTCTCCGGGTTCACCGAGCAGTACTTC.